Each of the 31 T cell receptor beta chains below was sequenced from the same sample in a study of shared clonotypes between healthy human individuals. Measured with immunoSEQ multiplex PCR; TCRdb has only the in-frame clones, and not every one. The sample shows 550,000 to 650,000 clones, 95% to 97% of them seen only once. CD45RO-negative cells were positively selected for CCR7, leaving out terminally differentiated effector memory CD45RA+ cells. Material: naive CD8+ T cells sorted from blood. The receptors originated from a young woman in good health.

In this sample, this clone turned up once. The chain uses TRBV10-2 and TRBJ2-3; D remains unclear. Trimming stripped 4 bases from V and 6 bases from J, with 14 bases between. The CDR3 sequence is 14 residues long. Germline CDR1 is WSHSY and CDR2 is SAAADI. CDR3 in amino acids: CASSGLTGSDTQYF. The CDR3 DNA reads as TGCGCCAGCAGTGGCCTCACGGGCTCGGATACGCAGTATTTT.

The chain employs TRBV28 and TRBJ1-2; D gene unclear. Between the trimmed V and J ends, which lost 6 bases and 4 bases, there was a span of 18 bases. Per the germline V gene, CDR1 is MDHEN and CDR2 is SYDVKM. The CDR3 totals 15 residues. CDR3 coding DNA: TGTGCCAGCAGCTCCCTCCCGGTCCCTTCCTATGGCTACACCTTC. This translates into CASSSLPVPSYGYTF.

The table lists this clone with a count of one. The chain is built from TRBV6-5 and TRBJ1-4; no definite D call. From germline, CDR1 is MNHEY and CDR2 SVGAGI. The V end was cut by 0 bases, the J end by 6 bases, with 8 bases between. The CDR3 covers 14 residues. This CDR3 is CASSYSQIDEKLFF. In nucleotides, the CDR3 is TGTGCCAGCAGTTACTCGCAGATAGATGAAAAACTGTTTTTT.

The CDR3 nucleotides read TGTGCCAGCAGCCCGGGGGACAGGGTGTCACACAAGAACACTGAAGCTTTCTTT. It specifies CASSPGDRVSHKNTEAFF. The V gene is TRBV4-2, the J gene TRBJ1-1, with 9 positions matching TRBD1. CDR3 length: 18 residues. V shed 4 bases, J shed 1 base, and the junction held 13 bases outside the gene matches. CDR1 and CDR2 from the germline V gene are LGHNA and YNFKEQ.

V is TRBV5-1 and J is TRBJ2-7; 7 positions match TRBD1. The CDR3 consists of 14 residues. Losses at the gene ends were 6 bases for V and 2 bases for J; bases not matched to a gene: 8. The germline V gene encodes CDR1 SGHRS and CDR2 YFSETQ. Here the CDR3 DNA reads TGCGCCAGCAAGACAGGGATGGGGACCTACGAGCAGTACTTC. Translating gives CASKTGMGTYEQYF.

This clone has a single count. The chain combines TRBV19 with TRBJ2-7; TRBD1 matches at 8 bases. With V trimmed by 5 bases and J by 4 bases, 10 bases remained unmatched. This CDR3 has 15 residues. The germline gives CDR1 LNHDA, CDR2 SQIVND (reference sequence). As DNA, the CDR3 is TGTGCCAGTAGTGTTGGACAGGGCCCTGGGTACGAGCAGTACTTC. Amino acid sequence: CASSVGQGPGYEQYF.

The V call is TRBV11-2, the J call TRBJ2-3; 7 bases line up with TRBD2. Germline V lookup: CDR1 SGHAT, CDR2 FQNNGV. With 7 bases clipped from V and 0 bases from J, the junction kept 19 bases outside the gene matches. This CDR3 comprises 19 residues. CDR3 sequence (DNA): TGTGCCAGCACCTCCTGGGGGGAGGGATACCCTTCTAGCACAGATACGCAGTATTTT. It codes for CASTSWGEGYPSSTDTQYF. Full variable domain (outside the CDR3, taken from reference TRBV11-2 and TRBJ2-3): EAGVAQSPRYKIIEKRQSVAFWCNPISGHATLYWYQQILGQGPKLLIQFQNNGVVDDSQLPKDRFSAERLKGVDSTLKIQPAKLEDSAVYLCASTSWGEGYPSSTDTQYFGPGTRLTVL.

This clone was seen once. This chain uses TRBV29-1 with TRBJ2-1; D unclear. The length of the CDR3 is 11 residues. Trimming left V 0 bases short and J 8 bases short, with 5 bases between. Germline V gene lookup returns CDR1 SQVTM and CDR2 ANQGSEA. The CDR3 region is CSVEDPYEQFF. The CDR3 region has the DNA TGCAGCGTTGAAGACCCATATGAGCAGTTCTTC.

The chain joins TRBV11-1 to TRBJ1-1, with TRBD1 matching over 8 bases. Germline CDR1 reads SGHAT; CDR2 reads FQDESV (reference sequence). The CDR3 has 14 amino acids. V shed 4 bases and J 1 base; nucleotides not matched to a gene: 2. CDR3 loop: CASSWTGSNTEAFF. In nucleotides, the CDR3 is TGTGCCAGCAGCTGGACAGGGTCGAACACTGAAGCTTTCTTT.

The chain links TRBV27 to TRBJ1-1, with 7 bases that match TRBD1. Looked up from germline, CDR1 is MNHEY and CDR2 is SMNVEV (reference sequence). The CDR3 loop spans 15 amino acids. Germline trimming cut 0 bases from V and 4 bases from J; bases unmatched to any gene: 5. This CDR3 is CASSLSVQGGTEAFF. The CDR3 nucleotides are TGTGCCAGCAGTTTATCGGTCCAGGGGGGCACTGAAGCTTTCTTT.

The rearrangement joins TRBV7-9 to TRBJ2-1, with TRBD1 matching over 12 bases. The V segment lost 4 bases and the J segment 5 bases; nucleotides outside the gene matches: 9. This CDR3 is built from 17 residues. Per the germline V gene, CDR1 is SEHNR and CDR2 is FQNEAQ (reference sequence). The CDR3 coding sequence is TGTGCCAGCAGCTCGATGACCGGGACAGGGGGCCACAATGAGCAGTTCTTC. This translates into CASSSMTGTGGHNEQFF.

This clone was recorded once. The chain carries TRBV18 and TRBJ2-7; tentative D call: TRBD2 (5 bases). V was shortened by 3 bases and J by 3 bases, with 21 bases between the two germline ends. In germline, CDR1 is KGHSH, CDR2 LQKENI. The CDR3 totals 17 residues. CDR3 coding DNA: TGTGCCAGCTCACCTGCACGACGGGGTTTAGTCTTCTACGAGCAGTACTTC. Translating it yields CASSPARRGLVFYEQYF. The variable domain in full, with the rest retrieved from reference TRBV18 and TRBJ2-7, is NAGVMQNPRHLVRRRGQEARLRCSPMKGHSHVYWYRQLPEEGLKFMVYLQKENIIDESGMPKERFSAEFPKEGPSILRIQQVVRGDSAAYFCASSPARRGLVFYEQYFGPGTRLTVT.

This clone was found a few times. The chain combines TRBV5-1 with TRBJ1-2; 9 nucleotides agree with TRBD1. Germline CDR1 reads SGHRS; CDR2 reads YFSETQ. The V and J ends lost 4 bases and 7 bases, in that order; junction bases with no gene match: 2. CDR3 length: 12 amino acids. The CDR3 reads CASSGDRVGYTF. The CDR3 nucleotides are TGCGCCAGCAGCGGGGACAGGGTTGGCTACACCTTC.

This sequence joins TRBV2 and TRBJ2-1; TRBD1 matches at 11 bases. Trimming took 8 bases from V and 2 from J; bases not matched to a gene: 5. CDR1 is SNHLY, CDR2 FYNNEI, per germline. The CDR3 is made up of 15 amino acids. CDR3 nucleotides: TGTGCCAGCTCACCGGGACAGGGGGCCTACAATGAGCAGTTCTTC. It translates to CASSPGQGAYNEQFF.

This chain links TRBV27 with TRBJ2-7, with D perhaps TRBD1 or TRBD2 (5 bases each). CDR3 length: 16 residues. V shed 1 base and J shed 2 bases, with 15 bases lying between them. The V gene's germline CDR1 is MNHEY and CDR2 SMNVEV (reference sequence). The CDR3: CASSLLGTVAPYEQYF. The DNA for the CDR3 is TGTGCCAGCAGTTTATTAGGGACGGTGGCCCCCTACGAGCAGTACTTC.

The chain links TRBV5-4 to TRBJ2-3, with 7 nucleotides matching TRBD2. CDR3 length: 15 residues. The V gene end was trimmed by 6 bases and the J gene end by 2 bases; junction bases not matched to a gene: 9. Germline lookup yields CDR1 SGHNT and CDR2 YYREEE (reference sequence). CDR3 sequence: CASTPGAGITDTQYF. The DNA of the CDR3 is TGTGCCAGCACCCCCGGAGCGGGGATCACAGATACGCAGTATTTT.

The genes are TRBV5-4 and TRBJ2-2; no clear D gene. The germline gives CDR1 SGHNT, CDR2 YYREEE (reference sequence). This CDR3 has 15 residues. Trimming took off 2 bases at V and 2 bases at J, with 10 bases between the two ends. This CDR3 is CASSFAAVNTGELFF. The CDR3 DNA reads as TGTGCCAGCAGCTTTGCAGCAGTAAACACCGGGGAGCTGTTTTTT.

V and J are TRBV28 and TRBJ2-3, with 11 bases fitting TRBD2. The CDR3 covers 16 residues. V was clipped by 7 bases and J by 6 bases; unmatched bases: 12. Germline V gene data show CDR1 as MDHEN and CDR2 as SYDVKM. The CDR3 DNA sequence: TGTGCCAGCACCTGGGCCCTAGCGGGAGGTGGGGATACGCAGTATTTT. This codes for CASTWALAGGGDTQYF. Full variable domain (rest looked up from reference TRBV28 and TRBJ2-3): DVKVTQSSRYLVKRTGEKVFLECVQDMDHENMFWYRQDPGLGLRLIYFSYDVKMKEKGDIPEGYSVSREKKERFSLILESASTNQTSMYLCASTWALAGGGDTQYFGPGTRLTVL.

This clone was recorded only once. The rearrangement joins TRBV19 to TRBJ2-7; 9 bases line up with TRBD1. Germline values: CDR1 LNHDA, CDR2 SQIVND (reference sequence). The trim removed 4 bases at V and 2 bases at J, leaving 9 bases unmatched. The CDR3 covers 16 residues. This chain's CDR3 is CASSSSGTGPPYEQYF. In nucleotides, the CDR3 is TGTGCCAGTAGTAGCTCCGGGACAGGGCCCCCCTACGAGCAGTACTTC.

The CDR3 DNA reads TGTGCCAGCAGCGTAGCGACTAGCGGGCACGAGCAGTACTTC. Amino acid sequence: CASSVATSGHEQYF. The V call is TRBV9, the J call TRBJ2-7; 10 bases fit TRBD2. Unmatched junction bases numbered 2, after V lost 0 bases and J lost 5 bases. The CDR3 totals 14 residues. In germline, CDR1 is SGDLS, CDR2 YYNGEE.

In this sample, this clone turned up once. The chain joins TRBV13 to TRBJ2-7; D unclear. Germline CDR1 PRHDT, CDR2 FYEKMQ (reference sequence). CDR3 length: 13 residues. Trimming pared 3 bases from V and 0 bases from J, leaving 6 bases between. CDR3: CASSFESSYEQYF. The CDR3, as DNA: TGTGCCAGCAGCTTCGAGAGCTCCTACGAGCAGTACTTC.

The rearrangement uses TRBV7-9 and TRBJ1-1, with 9 bases matching TRBD1. CDR3 length: 15 amino acids. Germline CDR1 reads SEHNR; CDR2 reads FQNEAQ (reference sequence). The V and J ends lost 5 bases and 1 base, in that order; junction bases with no gene match: 5. The chain's CDR3 is CASSAEDRGNTEAFF. In DNA, the CDR3 is TGTGCCAGCAGCGCAGAGGACAGGGGGAACACTGAAGCTTTCTTT.

The rearrangement uses TRBV29-1 and TRBJ2-7, with D maybe TRBD1 (5 bases). The V end was cut by 2 bases, the J end by 6 bases, with 14 bases between. Germline CDR1 SQVTM, CDR2 ANQGSEA. The CDR3 has 13 residues. CDR3 amino acids: CSVELVTGGEQYF. DNA for the CDR3: TGCAGCGTTGAATTGGTCACAGGCGGCGAGCAGTACTTC.

The chain uses TRBV5-8 and TRBJ1-2, with 9 nucleotides matching TRBD1. V was clipped by 4 bases and J by 3 bases; unmatched bases: 7. The CDR3 runs 15 residues. From germline, CDR1 is SGHTS and CDR2 YDEGEE. The CDR3: CASSPGTGRHYGYTF. Here the CDR3 DNA reads TGTGCCAGCAGCCCGGGGACAGGGAGACACTATGGCTACACCTTC. The variable domain in full, with the rest retrieved from reference TRBV5-8 and TRBJ1-2, is EAGVTQSPTHLIKTRGQQATLRCSPISGHTSVYWYQQALGLGLQFLLWYDEGEERNRGNFPPRFSGRQFPNYSSELNVNALELEDSALYLCASSPGTGRHYGYTFGSGTRLTVV.

The chain employs TRBV27 and TRBJ2-2, with 12 bases aligning to TRBD2. After removal of 6 bases from V and 6 bases from J, the junction contained 8 bases not matched to a gene. The CDR3 totals 16 residues. Germline values: CDR1 MNHEY, CDR2 SMNVEV (reference sequence). CDR3 loop: CASSSGTSGSAGELFF. The CDR3 coding sequence is TGTGCCAGCAGCTCCGGGACTAGCGGGTCTGCCGGGGAGCTGTTTTTT.

The chain carries TRBV28 and TRBJ2-7; unclear D gene. Per the germline V gene, CDR1 is MDHEN and CDR2 is SYDVKM. The CDR3 has 15 residues. Trimming shortened V by 5 bases and J by 2 bases, and 16 bases separated the two germline ends. In DNA, the CDR3 is TGTGCCAGCAGTCCTTCCCTGGACCCTGCCTACGAGCAGTACTTC. Amino acids: CASSPSLDPAYEQYF. The full variable domain, its missing parts supplied by reference TRBV28 and TRBJ2-7, is DVKVTQSSRYLVKRTGEKVFLECVQDMDHENMFWYRQDPGLGLRLIYFSYDVKMKEKGDIPEGYSVSREKKERFSLILESASTNQTSMYLCASSPSLDPAYEQYFGPGTRLTVT.

The rearrangement links TRBV2 to TRBJ2-2; 8 bases line up with TRBD1. Germline CDR1 is SNHLY and CDR2 is FYNNEI. The CDR3 is 16 residues long. With V trimmed by 3 bases and J by 6 bases, 9 bases remained unmatched. The CDR3 DNA sequence: TGTGCCAGCAGTGACTTGTCAGGGGGCTACTCCGGGGAGCTGTTTTTT. It yields the protein CASSDLSGGYSGELFF.

V usage is TRBV9 and J usage is TRBJ1-3; D unresolved. The CDR3 length is 14 residues. Germline V gene sequence: CDR1 SGDLS, CDR2 YYNGEE. The ends were cut back, 0 bases at V and 3 bases at J, with 7 bases in the middle. As DNA, the CDR3 is TGTGCCAGCAGCGTAGAGGGTTATGGAAACACCATATATTTT. As protein: CASSVEGYGNTIYF.

V gene TRBV27 combines with J gene TRBJ1-4; D is perhaps TRBD1 (5 bases). Germline CDR1 and CDR2: MNHEY and SMNVEV (reference sequence). This CDR3 contains 15 residues. The V end lost 0 bases, the J end lost 10 bases, and 15 bases lay between the germline ends. CDR3 sequence reads: CASSLSAGAGTKLFF. The DNA of the CDR3 is TGTGCCAGCAGTTTATCTGCCGGGGCGGGTACAAAACTGTTTTTT.

V is TRBV27 and J is TRBJ2-3, with D unclear. Germline V gene data show CDR1 as MNHEY and CDR2 as SMNVEV (reference sequence). CDR3 length: 11 residues. The V end was cut by 8 bases, the J end by 5 bases, with 8 bases between. DNA of the CDR3: TGTGCCAGCCGGGCAGGAGATACGCAGTATTTT. This gives the protein CASRAGDTQYF.

The V call is TRBV7-9, the J call TRBJ2-3; 8 nucleotides align to TRBD2. CDR1 and CDR2 from the germline V gene are SEHNR and FQNEAQ (reference sequence). The CDR3 contains 15 residues. V shed 5 bases and J 2 bases; nucleotides not matched to a gene: 6. The CDR3 region has the DNA TGTGCCAGCAGCGCGACTAGCGTCCCCACAGATACGCAGTATTTT. As protein: CASSATSVPTDTQYF.